This TCR beta chain was recovered during a study of graft-versus-host responses after intestinal transplantation. Data came from immunoSEQ multiplex PCR; TCRdb stores just in-frame clones and leaves some out. The sample has under 150,000 clones, about nine tenths seen once; the top ten hold under 0.2%. This clone was counted only a few times. Its antigen is unidentified. Trimming left V 11 bases short and J 1 base short, with 14 bases between. The CDR3 contains 14 residues. CDR1 and CDR2 from the germline V gene are LNHDA and SQIVND (reference sequence). Overall study results and limits: Ileal or blood samples showed some GvH clones first, and such clones were also found in recipient marrow. Graft-donor T cell macrochimerism coincided with high graft-versus-host to host-versus-graft clonal ratios in allografts.

The receptor comes from a human donor who received an intestinal transplant. The source material was unstimulated CD4+ T cells sorted from spleen or lymph node cells, sampled before intestinal transplant. The chain uses TRBV19 and TRBJ2-2; the D gene is possibly TRBD2 (7 bases). Here the CDR3 reads CACWGGRNTGELFF. The CDR3 coding sequence is TGTGCCTGCTGGGGGGGGCGGAACACCGGGGAGCTGTTTTTT.